This T cell receptor (beta chain) was retrieved from a study of blood T cell repertoires in COVID-19. About the study: Italy, Spain and the United States were the sources of the convalescent and acute COVID-19 samples. PBMCs, B-cell-depleted T cells, or T cells were the source of the cDNA or gDNA that made up the material.

The CDR3 sequence is 14 residues long. The V gene lost 0 bases and the J gene lost 7 bases, with 11 bases spanning the gap. CDR1 SGHKS and CDR2 YYEKEE come from the germline V gene (reference sequence). In the study's own analysis: For nucleated cells, counts were estimated from reference gene primer amplification. This table comes from immunoSEQ multiplex PCR, and its TCRdb copy is limited to in-frame clones, with some not included. V, J and clone size reflect that table, while D and trimming were determined from the DNA. The sample has roughly 230,000 clones; approximately 89% are singletons. The sequence was collected from a woman between 40 and 55 years old who had recovered from COVID-19. The chain carries TRBV5-5 and TRBJ1-5, with D maybe TRBD1 (6 bases). The sequenced sample was peripheral blood. The DNA of the CDR3 is TGTGCCAGCAGCTTGGCCAGGGGCGGCCAGCCCCAGCATTTT. Translating it yields CASSLARGGQPQHF.